This TCR beta chain was obtained from a study of cytomegalovirus exposure and HLA in healthy donors. Findings and limits, study-wide: Roughly uniform sequencing depth across donors was assumed, possibly incorrectly. As a later analysis revealed, most CMV-associated TCR beta chains appeared HLA-restricted.

The ends lost 1 base at V and 6 bases at J; junction bases unmatched: 7. Germline CDR1 LNHDA, CDR2 SQIVND (reference sequence). The CDR3 has 16 residues. This clone was observed a handful of times. The antigen is unknown. 13 Jbeta primers and 60 Vbeta primers were used for the PCR. Produced via immunoSEQ multiplex PCR; TCRdb's table is partial and in-frame only. This sample has approximately 160,000 clones, with around three quarters found just once. Material for sequencing was PBMCs. The chain employs TRBV19 and TRBJ1-1, with TRBD1 matching 11 bases. The clonotype originates from a woman in her twenties or thirties in good health and CMV-seronegative. CDR3 nucleotides: TGTGCCAGTAGTATAGTGAAGGACAGGGGGCTGGCTGAAGCTTTCTTT. Translation gives CASSIVKDRGLAEAFF.